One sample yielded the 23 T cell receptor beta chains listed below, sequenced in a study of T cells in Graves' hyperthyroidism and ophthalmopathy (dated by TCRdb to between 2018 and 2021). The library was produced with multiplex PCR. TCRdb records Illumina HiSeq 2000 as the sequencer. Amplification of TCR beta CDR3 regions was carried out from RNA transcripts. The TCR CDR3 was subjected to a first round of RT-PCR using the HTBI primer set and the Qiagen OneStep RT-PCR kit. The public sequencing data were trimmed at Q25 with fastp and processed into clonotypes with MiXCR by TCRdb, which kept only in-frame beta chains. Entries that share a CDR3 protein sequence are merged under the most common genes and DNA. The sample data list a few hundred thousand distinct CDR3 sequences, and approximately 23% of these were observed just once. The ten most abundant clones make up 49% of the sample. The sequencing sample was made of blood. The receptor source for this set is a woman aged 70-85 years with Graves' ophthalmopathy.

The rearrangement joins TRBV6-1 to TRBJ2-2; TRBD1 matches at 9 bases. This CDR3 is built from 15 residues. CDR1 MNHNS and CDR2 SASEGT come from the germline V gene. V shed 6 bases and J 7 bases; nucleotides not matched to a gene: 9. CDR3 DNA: TGTGCCAGCAGGATAGACAGGGGGAAGGGCGGGGAGCTGTTTTTT. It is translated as CASRIDRGKGGELFF.

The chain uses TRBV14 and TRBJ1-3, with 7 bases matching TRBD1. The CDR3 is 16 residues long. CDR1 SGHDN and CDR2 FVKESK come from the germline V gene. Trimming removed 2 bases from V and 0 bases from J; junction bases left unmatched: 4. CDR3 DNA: TGTGCCAGCAGCCAACTTCGGACAGGCTCTGGAAACACCATATATTTT. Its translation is CASSQLRTGSGNTIYF.

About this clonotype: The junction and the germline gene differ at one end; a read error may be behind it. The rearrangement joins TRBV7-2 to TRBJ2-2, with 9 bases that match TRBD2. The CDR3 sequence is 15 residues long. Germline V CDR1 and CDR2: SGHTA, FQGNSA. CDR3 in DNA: TGTGCCAGCAACTTAATAGCGGGAGCGGTCGGGGAGCTGTTATTT. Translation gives CASNLIAGAVGELLF.

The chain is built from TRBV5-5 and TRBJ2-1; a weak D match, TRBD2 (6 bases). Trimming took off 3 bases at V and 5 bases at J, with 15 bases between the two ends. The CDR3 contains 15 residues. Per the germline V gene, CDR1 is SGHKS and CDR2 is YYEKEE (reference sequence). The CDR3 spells CASSSGVAVNNEQFF. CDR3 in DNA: TGTGCCAGCAGCTCCGGGGTAGCGGTTAACAATGAGCAGTTCTTC.

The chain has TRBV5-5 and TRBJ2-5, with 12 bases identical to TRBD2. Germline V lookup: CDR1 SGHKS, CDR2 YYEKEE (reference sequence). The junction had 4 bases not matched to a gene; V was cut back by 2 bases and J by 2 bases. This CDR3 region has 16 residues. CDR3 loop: CASSFRLAGAQETQYF. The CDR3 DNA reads TGTGCCAGCAGCTTCCGACTAGCGGGAGCTCAAGAGACCCAGTACTTC. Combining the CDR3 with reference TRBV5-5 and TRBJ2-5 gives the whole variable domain DAGVTQSPTHLIKTRGQQVTLRCSPISGHKSVSWYQQVLGQGPQFIFQYYEKEERGRGNFPDRFSARQFPNYSSELNVNALLLGDSALYLCASSFRLAGAQETQYFGPGTRLLVL.

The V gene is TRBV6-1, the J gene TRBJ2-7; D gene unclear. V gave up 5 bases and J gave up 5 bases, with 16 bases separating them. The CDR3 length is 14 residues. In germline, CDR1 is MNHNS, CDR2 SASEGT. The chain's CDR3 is CASSSARLVHEQYF. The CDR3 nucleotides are TGTGCCAGCAGTTCCGCCAGACTGGTACACGAGCAGTACTTC.

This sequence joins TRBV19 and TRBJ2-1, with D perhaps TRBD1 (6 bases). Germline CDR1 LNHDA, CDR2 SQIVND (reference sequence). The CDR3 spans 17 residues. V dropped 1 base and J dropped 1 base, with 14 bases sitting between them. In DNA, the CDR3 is TGTGCCAGTAGTATAGTGTGGACAGTAGGGTCCTACAATGAGCAGTTCTTC. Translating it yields CASSIVWTVGSYNEQFF.

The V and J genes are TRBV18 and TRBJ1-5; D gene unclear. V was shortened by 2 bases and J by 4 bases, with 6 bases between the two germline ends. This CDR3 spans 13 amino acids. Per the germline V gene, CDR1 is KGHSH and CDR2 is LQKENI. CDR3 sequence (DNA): TGTGCCAGCTCACCAATTTCAAATCAGCCCCAGCATTTT. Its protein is CASSPISNQPQHF.

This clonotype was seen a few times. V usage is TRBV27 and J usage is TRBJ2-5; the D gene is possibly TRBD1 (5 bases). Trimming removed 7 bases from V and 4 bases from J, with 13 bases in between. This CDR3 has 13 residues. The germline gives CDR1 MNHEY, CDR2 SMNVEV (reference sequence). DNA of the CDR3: TGTGCCAGCAATGGTCAGGGTGCAGAGACCCAGTACTTC. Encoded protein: CASNGQGAETQYF.

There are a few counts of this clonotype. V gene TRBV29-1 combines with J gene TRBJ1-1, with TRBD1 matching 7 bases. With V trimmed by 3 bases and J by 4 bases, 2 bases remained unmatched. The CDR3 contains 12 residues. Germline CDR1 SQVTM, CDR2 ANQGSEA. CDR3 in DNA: TGCAGCGTTGAGGCAGGGGGCACTGAAGCTTTCTTT. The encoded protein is CSVEAGGTEAFF.

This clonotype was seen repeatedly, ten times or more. The CDR3 region has the DNA TGTGCTAGTGGTTTGACGGGACAGACATACAATGAGCAGTTCTTC. Protein product: CASGLTGQTYNEQFF. This chain connects TRBV12-5 to TRBJ2-1; TRBD1 agrees at 7 bases. Trimming cost V 2 bases and J 4 bases; bases outside gene matches: 5. The germline gives CDR1 LGHNT, CDR2 FRNRAP. The CDR3 is made up of 15 amino acids.

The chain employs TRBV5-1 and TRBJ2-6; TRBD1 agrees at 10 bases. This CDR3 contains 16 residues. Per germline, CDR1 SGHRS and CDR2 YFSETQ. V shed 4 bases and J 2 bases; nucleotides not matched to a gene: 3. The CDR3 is CASSAGQGPGANVLTF. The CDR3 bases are TGCGCCAGCAGCGCGGGACAGGGGCCTGGGGCCAACGTCCTGACTTTC.

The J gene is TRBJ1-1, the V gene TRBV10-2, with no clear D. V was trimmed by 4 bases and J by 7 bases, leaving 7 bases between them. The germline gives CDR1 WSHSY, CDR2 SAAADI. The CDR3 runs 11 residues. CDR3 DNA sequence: TGCGCCAGCAGTGCTCCTGATGAAGCTTTCTTT. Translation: CASSAPDEAFF.

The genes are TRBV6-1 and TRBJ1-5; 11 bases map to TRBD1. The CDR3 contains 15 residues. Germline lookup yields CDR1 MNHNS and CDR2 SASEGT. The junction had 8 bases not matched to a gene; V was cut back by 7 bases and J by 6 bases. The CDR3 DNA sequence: TGTGCCAGCACTTCTAGGACAGGGGGCGTTCAGCCCCAGCATTTT. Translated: CASTSRTGGVQPQHF.

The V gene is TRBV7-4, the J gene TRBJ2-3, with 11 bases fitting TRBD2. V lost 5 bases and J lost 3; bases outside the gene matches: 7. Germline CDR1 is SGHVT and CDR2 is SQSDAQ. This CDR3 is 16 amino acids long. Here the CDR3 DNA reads TGTGCCAGCAGCCTTAGCGGGAGGGCGGCGACAGATACGCAGTATTTT. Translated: CASSLSGRAATDTQYF.

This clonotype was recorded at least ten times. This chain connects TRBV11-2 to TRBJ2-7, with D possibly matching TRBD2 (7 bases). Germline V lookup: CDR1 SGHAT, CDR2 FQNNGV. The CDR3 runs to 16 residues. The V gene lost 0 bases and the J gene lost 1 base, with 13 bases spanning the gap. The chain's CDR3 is CASSLDGGRGSYEQYF. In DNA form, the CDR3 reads TGTGCCAGCAGCTTAGATGGGGGGCGGGGGTCCTACGAGCAGTACTTC.

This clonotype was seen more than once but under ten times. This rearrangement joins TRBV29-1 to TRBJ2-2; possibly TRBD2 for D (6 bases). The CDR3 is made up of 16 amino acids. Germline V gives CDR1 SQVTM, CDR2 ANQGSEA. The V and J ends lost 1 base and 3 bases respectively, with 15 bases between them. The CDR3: CSVEVWSGEHTGELFF. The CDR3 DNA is TGCAGCGTTGAAGTTTGGTCGGGAGAGCACACCGGGGAGCTGTTTTTT.

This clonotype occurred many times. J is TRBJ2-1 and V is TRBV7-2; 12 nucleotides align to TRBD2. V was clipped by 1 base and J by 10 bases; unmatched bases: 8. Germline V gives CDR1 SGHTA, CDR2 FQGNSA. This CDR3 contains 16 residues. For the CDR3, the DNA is TGTGCCAGCAGCTTAGAGGGGGCTAGCGGGAGGGGGGAGCAGTTCTTC. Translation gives CASSLEGASGRGEQFF.

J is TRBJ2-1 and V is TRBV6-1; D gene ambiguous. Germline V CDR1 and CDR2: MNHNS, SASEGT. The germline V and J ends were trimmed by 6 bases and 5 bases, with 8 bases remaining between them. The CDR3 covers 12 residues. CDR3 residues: CASSRFNNEQFF. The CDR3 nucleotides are TGTGCCAGCAGCAGGTTCAACAATGAGCAGTTCTTC.

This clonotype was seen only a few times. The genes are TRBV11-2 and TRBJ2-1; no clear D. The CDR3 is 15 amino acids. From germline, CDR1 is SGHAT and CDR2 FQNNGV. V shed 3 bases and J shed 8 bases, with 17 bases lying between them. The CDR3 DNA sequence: TGTGCCAGCAGCTTCGGTCGATGGGCCGAGCATGAGCAGTTCTTC. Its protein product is CASSFGRWAEHEQFF.

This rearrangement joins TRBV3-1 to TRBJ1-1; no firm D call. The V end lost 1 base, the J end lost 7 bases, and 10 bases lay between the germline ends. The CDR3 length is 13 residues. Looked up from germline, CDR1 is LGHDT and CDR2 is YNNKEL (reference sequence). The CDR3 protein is CASSQVGGSEAFF. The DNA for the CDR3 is TGTGCCAGCAGCCAAGTAGGAGGCAGTGAAGCTTTCTTT.

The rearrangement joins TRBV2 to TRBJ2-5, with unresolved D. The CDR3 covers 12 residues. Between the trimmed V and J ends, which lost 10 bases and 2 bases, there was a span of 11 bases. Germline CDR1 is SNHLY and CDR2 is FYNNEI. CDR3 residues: CATRGDQETQYF. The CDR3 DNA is TGTGCCACCCGAGGAGATCAAGAGACCCAGTACTTC. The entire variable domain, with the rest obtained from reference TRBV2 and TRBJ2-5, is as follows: EPEVTQTPSHQVTQMGQEVILRCVPISNHLYFYWYRQILGQKVEFLVSFYNNEISEKSEIFDDQFSVERPDGSNFTLKIRSTKLEDSAMYFCATRGDQETQYFGPGTRLLVL.

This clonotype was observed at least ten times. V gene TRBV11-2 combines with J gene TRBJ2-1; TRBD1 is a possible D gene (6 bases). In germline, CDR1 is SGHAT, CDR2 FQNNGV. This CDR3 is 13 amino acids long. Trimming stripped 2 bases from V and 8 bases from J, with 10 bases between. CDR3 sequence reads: CASSLLQGYEQFF. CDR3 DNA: TGTGCCAGCAGCTTATTACAGGGCTATGAGCAGTTCTTC.